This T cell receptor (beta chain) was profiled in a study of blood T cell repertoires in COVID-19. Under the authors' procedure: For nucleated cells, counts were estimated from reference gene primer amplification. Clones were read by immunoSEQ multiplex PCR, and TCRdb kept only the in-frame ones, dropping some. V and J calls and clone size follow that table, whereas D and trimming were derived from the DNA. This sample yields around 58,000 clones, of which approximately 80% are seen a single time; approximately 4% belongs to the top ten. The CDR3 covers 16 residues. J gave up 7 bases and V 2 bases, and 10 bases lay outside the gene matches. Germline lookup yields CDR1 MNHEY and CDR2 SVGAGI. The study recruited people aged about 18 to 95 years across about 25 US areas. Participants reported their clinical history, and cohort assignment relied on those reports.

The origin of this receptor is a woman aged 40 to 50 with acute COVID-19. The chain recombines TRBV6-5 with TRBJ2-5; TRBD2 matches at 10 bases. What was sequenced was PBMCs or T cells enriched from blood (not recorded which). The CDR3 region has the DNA TGTGCCAGCAGTTACGGTTCTAGCGGGGGTTTTGGGACCCAGTACTTC. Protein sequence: CASSYGSSGGFGTQYF.